A selection of T cell receptor beta chains follows, all from one sample in a study of regulatory T cells in long-lasting Graves disease. TCRdb analysed the multiplex PCR reads with MiXCR anew, one entry per CDR3 protein. Of hundreds of thousands of distinct CDR3 sequences detected, about 12% appear once; the ten largest clones hold roughly 8.9%. The data also belong to a second study, concerning T cells in Graves' hyperthyroidism and ophthalmopathy.

Sequences were derived from peripheral blood mononuclear cells (PBMCs), sampled at new diagnosis, from a patient treated with antithyroid drugs. All receptors come from a woman aged 30 to 39 with Graves disease. The CDR3 runs from the conserved cysteine through the conserved F or W. Fields, in order: CDR3 protein, CDR3 DNA, D gene, clone size, J gene, V gene. D genes are given only for firm matches. The listing skips clone size in some rows; elsewhere it reads once, few, many or a size class.

CASSLERGGVTEAFF,TGTGCCAGCAGCTTAGAGCGGGGAGGAGTTACTGAAGCTTTCTTT,-,many,TRBJ1-1,TRBV7-8
CASSDQTMGQGPSEQYF,TGTGCCAGCAGCGACCAAACGATGGGACAGGGGCCCTCCGAGCAGTACTTC,TRBD1,many,TRBJ2-7,TRBV7-8
CAISESFRSGANVLTF,TGTGCCATCAGTGAGTCCTTTCGGTCTGGGGCCAACGTCCTGACTTTC,-,few,TRBJ2-6,TRBV10-3
CASSSPIGELFF,TGTGCCAGCAGCTCCCCGATCGGGGAGCTGTTTTTT,-,-,TRBJ2-2,TRBV12-3/TRBV12-4
CASRDGPNTEAFF,TGTGCCAGCAGAGACGGACCGAACACTGAAGCTTTCTTT,-,many,TRBJ1-1,TRBV6-2/TRBV6-3
CASGTGTYNEQFF,TGTGCCAGCGGGACAGGAACCTACAATGAGCAGTTCTTC,TRBD1,-,TRBJ2-1,TRBV2
CASSVGQTYEQYF,TGTGCCAGCAGTGTGGGACAGACCTACGAGCAGTACTTC,TRBD1,many,TRBJ2-7,TRBV2
CASSMFAAGELFF,TGTGCCAGTAGTATGTTCGCAGCCGGGGAGCTGTTTTTT,-,few,TRBJ2-2,TRBV19
CASRLDRDEQYF,TGTGCCAGCAGACTCGACAGGGACGAGCAGTACTTC,TRBD1,many,TRBJ2-7,TRBV2
CSAKSPGQGDTEAFF,TGCAGTGCCAAAAGCCCGGGACAGGGGGACACTGAAGCTTTCTTT,TRBD1,-,TRBJ1-1,TRBV20-1
CASSAGDSISRNTEAFF,TGTGCCAGCAGTGCGGGGGACAGCATAAGTCGGAACACTGAAGCTTTCTTT,TRBD1,many,TRBJ1-1,TRBV7-8
CASSDIYGYTF,TGTGCCAGCAGCGACATCTATGGCTACACCTTC,-,few,TRBJ1-2,TRBV28
CASSKVRVLDTQYF,TGTGCCAGCAGTAAAGTTAGGGTCTTAGATACGCAGTATTTT,-,many,TRBJ2-3,TRBV28
CASSQVGVTQSNQPQHF,TGCGCCAGCAGCCAAGTGGGGGTAACTCAGTCCAATCAGCCCCAGCATTTT,-,few,TRBJ1-5,TRBV4-1
CASSLPGQGDYGYTF,TGTGCCAGCAGCCTACCGGGACAGGGGGACTATGGCTACACCTTC,TRBD1,many,TRBJ1-2,TRBV14
CASSAGQLKTGELFF,TGTGCCAGCAGCGCGGGACAGCTAAAGACCGGGGAGCTGTTTTTT,TRBD1,-,TRBJ2-2,TRBV9
CASSFGIAGNEQFF,TGTGCCAGCAGTTTTGGAATAGCGGGCAATGAGCAGTTCTTC,TRBD2,many,TRBJ2-1,TRBV27
CASSEVAPRATGELFF,TGTGCCAGCAGTGAAGTAGCCCCGCGAGCTACCGGGGAGCTGTTTTTT,-,many,TRBJ2-2,TRBV2
CASPGLLPTEQYF,TGTGCCAGCCCGGGACTCCTCCCTACCGAGCAGTACTTC,-,-,TRBJ2-7,TRBV6-1
CAWSGRYERYF,TGTGCCTGGAGTGGCCGGTACGAGCGGTACTTC,-,-,TRBJ2-7,TRBV30
CSARGVQGGSYNEQFF,TGCAGTGCTAGAGGGGTACAGGGAGGCTCCTACAATGAGCAGTTCTTC,-,few,TRBJ2-1,TRBV20-1
CASSLQNHNTEAFF,TGTGCCAGCAGCCTCCAGAACCATAACACTGAAGCTTTCTTT,-,-,TRBJ1-1,TRBV14
CASMPRPSWEQYF,TGTGCCAGCATGCCGCGACCCTCTTGGGAGCAGTACTTC,-,many,TRBJ2-7,TRBV28
CASSLTSDSYNEQFF,TGTGCCAGCAGCTTGACTAGCGACTCCTACAATGAGCAGTTCTTC,TRBD2,many,TRBJ2-1,TRBV7-3
CASSPGWRGADEQFF,TGTGCCAGCAGCCCTGGGTGGCGGGGGGCAGATGAGCAGTTCTTC,TRBD2,-,TRBJ2-1,TRBV7-2
CSALRGAGNTIYF,TGCAGTGCCCTCCGGGGAGCTGGAAACACCATATATTTT,-,many,TRBJ1-3,TRBV20-1
CASTSAPGRLGDIQYF,TGTGCCAGCACCTCCGCCCCTGGGCGGCTGGGGGACATTCAGTACTTC,-,few,TRBJ2-4,TRBV6-2/TRBV6-3
CASSLDNGLGVVQFF,TGTGCCAGCAGCTTAGACAACGGACTAGGGGTCGTGCAGTTCTTC,TRBD2,many,TRBJ2-1,TRBV11-2
CASSLGTGHYEQYF,TGTGCCAGCAGCTTAGGGACAGGACACTACGAGCAGTACTTC,TRBD1,many,TRBJ2-7,TRBV7-3
CASSTSTVPGSQFF,TGTGCCAGCAGCACGTCGACGGTCCCCGGGTCGCAGTTCTTC,-,many,TRBJ2-1,TRBV11-2
CASSPTSGLHLSGANVLTF,TGTGCCAGCAGCCCCACTTCCGGTTTACACCTCTCTGGGGCCAACGTCCTGACTTTC,-,many,TRBJ2-6,TRBV3-1
CSARQGSVGEKLFF,TGCAGTGCTAGACAGGGAAGTGTTGGAGAAAAACTGTTTTTT,-,many,TRBJ1-4,TRBV20-1
CASSFPGLAWETQYF,TGTGCCAGCAGCTTCCCGGGACTAGCTTGGGAGACCCAGTACTTC,TRBD2,many,TRBJ2-5,TRBV13
CSANPGVVTDTQYF,TGCAGCGCCAACCCCGGGGTAGTAACAGATACGCAGTATTTT,-,many,TRBJ2-3,TRBV29-1
CASREKMNTEAFF,TGTGCCAGTAGGGAGAAAATGAACACTGAAGCTTTCTTT,-,many,TRBJ1-1,TRBV19
CASSVGRQGHNEQFF,TGTGCCAGCAGCGTAGGGCGACAGGGCCACAATGAGCAGTTCTTC,TRBD1,-,TRBJ2-1,TRBV9
CASSQGGGSAFRNEQFF,TGTGCCAGCAGCCAAGGAGGCGGGAGTGCCTTTCGCAATGAGCAGTTCTTC,TRBD2,many,TRBJ2-1,TRBV3-1
CASSYDRGPYEQYF,TGTGCCAGCAGTTACGATCGCGGGCCCTACGAGCAGTACTTC,-,few,TRBJ2-7,TRBV6-5
CASSSLAGAGEQYF,TGTGCCAGCAGCTCTCTAGCGGGGGCAGGGGAGCAGTACTTC,TRBD2,many,TRBJ2-7,TRBV11-2
CASSQLQGLGAFF,TGCGCCAGCAGCCAACTACAGGGGCTGGGGGCTTTCTTT,TRBD1,-,TRBJ1-1,TRBV4-1